The 3 T cell receptor beta chains given below trace back to one sample, sequenced in a study of human T cells and chemical hapten exposure. Regarding time point: patch test 1, 2 weeks after DPC sensitization. Documented treatment: therapeutic diphenylcyclopropenone sensitization with weekly scalp DPC. TCRdb processed the RACE reads anew with MiXCR; each CDR3 protein has one entry. The profile shows 79,000 or so distinct CDR3 sequences, 10% of them singletons. The sample in question was whole blood, obtained in connection with sensitization to the hapten diphenylcyclopropenone (DPC). Every receptor here comes from a woman aged 45-65 years with alopecia areata. Some clones in this sample may be carry-over from other donors' samples.

The gene calls are TRBV3-1 and TRBJ2-1, with 7 positions matching TRBD1. The CDR3 is made up of 14 amino acids. CDR1 and CDR2 from the germline V gene are LGHDT and YNNKEL (reference sequence). With V trimmed by 0 bases and J by 8 bases, 4 bases remained unmatched. The CDR3 DNA follows: TGTGCCAGCAGCCAAGAACCCACAGGGGATGAGCAGTTCTTC. This gives the protein CASSQEPTGDEQFF.

This clonotype was counted only a few times. V gene TRBV18 combines with J gene TRBJ2-3; TRBD2 agrees at 8 bases. Germline loops: CDR1 KGHSH, CDR2 LQKENI. The CDR3 consists of 14 residues. V lost 6 bases to trimming and J lost 4 bases; unmatched junction nucleotides: 6. The CDR3 loop reads CASSPPLAADTQYF. The CDR3 nucleotides read TGTGCCAGCTCCCCTCCACTAGCGGCAGATACGCAGTATTTT.

The rearrangement links TRBV7-9 to TRBJ2-2, with D tentatively TRBD2 (5 bases). The CDR3 totals 17 residues. The germline V gene has CDR1 SEHNR and CDR2 FQNEAQ (reference sequence). V was cut by 5 bases and J by 4 bases, with 20 bases left in between. The DNA of the CDR3 is TGTGCCAGCAGCAACCCGGGGAGAAAGCAATCCACCGGGGAGCTGTTTTTT. Its translation is CASSNPGRKQSTGELFF. Full variable domain (missing parts from reference TRBV7-9 and TRBJ2-2): DTGVSQNPRHKITKRGQNVTFRCDPISEHNRLYWYRQTLGQGPEFLTYFQNEAQLEKSRLLSDRFSAERPKGSFSTLEIQRTEQGDSAMYLCASSNPGRKQSTGELFFGEGSRLTVL.